Listed here is a single T cell receptor beta chain. Antigen: not known. Cyclophosphamide on days +3 and +4 followed busulfan-fludarabine conditioning and a marrow graft. The data originate from a study of T cells after posttransplantation cyclophosphamide. Study-level findings and limits: Later post-transplant blood repertoires were often dominated by donor CD8+ memory clones. Recipient CMV seropositivity and CMV reactivation strongly tracked TRB clonality.

Sequencing used immunoSEQ multiplex PCR; TCRdb keeps in-frame clones, though not all of them. This repertoire shows about 43,000 clones, roughly 91% found once; its top ten account for around 2.3%. This CDR3 is built from 17 residues. CDR1 and CDR2 (germline): SEHNR, FQNEAQ (reference sequence). Trimming shortened V by 3 bases and J by 4 bases, and 21 bases separated the two germline ends. The clonotype was recovered from a male patient between 60 and 69 years old who received an allogeneic stem cell transplant from a related donor and was CMV-positive. Some T cells may be provided by the graft donor. The sequencing here drew on PBMCs, taken roughly 59 days after allogeneic stem cell transplant with posttransplant cyclophosphamide. This sequence joins TRBV7-9 and TRBJ1-2, with D perhaps TRBD1 (5 bases). CDR3 residues: CASSFQGGGAYVYGYTF. The CDR3 coding sequence is TGTGCCAGCAGCTTTCAAGGCGGGGGAGCCTACGTCTATGGCTACACCTTC.